These 22 T cell receptor beta chains were sequenced from one sample in a study of cytomegalovirus exposure and HLA in healthy donors. Use of 60 Vbeta and 13 Jbeta primers characterized the PCR. Sequenced by immunoSEQ multiplex PCR; TCRdb stores in-frame clones only, minus some. This table holds around 180,000 clones, about 80% found once. The sequenced sample was PBMCs. These receptors all come from a woman aged 40 to 55 in good health and CMV-seronegative.

The J gene is TRBJ1-2, the V gene TRBV13; unclear D gene. CDR1 is PRHDT and CDR2 is FYEKMQ in the germline V gene (reference sequence). Trimming shortened V by 4 bases and J by 0 bases, and 6 bases separated the two germline ends. CDR3 length equals 13 residues. DNA of the CDR3: TGTGCCAGCAGCTCGAGGGCTAACTATGGCTACACCTTC. It yields the protein CASSSRANYGYTF.

This rearrangement joins TRBV5-6 to TRBJ2-7; 12 bases map to TRBD2. The CDR3 is made up of 16 amino acids. J gave up 4 bases and V 0 bases, and 5 bases lay outside the gene matches. In germline, CDR1 is SGHDT, CDR2 YYEEEE. As DNA, the CDR3 is TGTGCCAGCAGCTTGGGACTAGCGGGAGCGGTTTACGAGCAGTACGTC. Its translation: CASSLGLAGAVYEQYV.

This chain connects TRBV5-1 to TRBJ2-4, with a weak D call TRBD2 (5 bases). V lost 2 bases to trimming and J lost 0 bases, with 6 bases between them. Germline V gene sequence: CDR1 SGHRS, CDR2 YFSETQ. The CDR3 runs 14 residues. The CDR3 region has the DNA TGCGCCAGCAGCTTCGGGGAAGCCAAAAACATTCAGTACTTC. Encoded protein: CASSFGEAKNIQYF.

The chain recombines TRBV6-5 with TRBJ2-4; no reliable D call. This CDR3 comprises 14 residues. V was cut by 0 bases and J by 5 bases, with 8 bases left in between. Germline V gene sequence: CDR1 MNHEY, CDR2 SVGAGI. The chain's CDR3 is CASSYSRRENIQYF. The CDR3, as DNA: TGTGCCAGCAGTTACTCGAGAAGAGAAAACATTCAGTACTTC.

This sequence joins TRBV9 and TRBJ2-1; D remains unclear. From germline, CDR1 is SGDLS and CDR2 YYNGEE. Trimming took off 4 bases at V and 4 bases at J, with 12 bases between the two ends. The CDR3 covers 14 residues. The CDR3 DNA sequence: TGTGCCAGCAGCTTTGGCGGCCTATACAATGAGCAGTTCTTC. As protein: CASSFGGLYNEQFF.

This chain uses TRBV5-1 with TRBJ1-4; the D is unclear. This CDR3 has 14 amino acids. Germline CDR1 SGHRS, CDR2 YFSETQ. V was trimmed by 2 bases and J by 5 bases, leaving 10 bases between them. The CDR3 protein is CASSLTHSNEKLFF. CDR3 nucleotide sequence: TGCGCCAGCAGCTTAACTCACTCCAATGAAAAACTGTTTTTT.

The chain is built from TRBV7-8 and TRBJ1-1; D possibly corresponds to TRBD1 (5 bases). Germline values: CDR1 SGHVS, CDR2 FQNEAQ. Trimming took off 6 bases at V and 1 base at J, with 12 bases between the two ends. The CDR3 runs 14 residues. The CDR3 protein is CASRTAPPNTEAFF. The CDR3 DNA reads as TGTGCCAGCAGGACAGCGCCCCCGAACACTGAAGCTTTCTTT.

The gene calls are TRBV27 and TRBJ2-1, with D perhaps matching TRBD2 (6 bases). The germline V gene encodes CDR1 MNHEY and CDR2 SMNVEV (reference sequence). The CDR3 runs 13 residues. Trimming took off 5 bases at V and 6 bases at J, with 11 bases between the two ends. CDR3 amino acids: CASSRPGVNEQFF. CDR3 bases: TGTGCCAGCAGTAGACCGGGGGTCAATGAGCAGTTCTTC.

V is TRBV5-1 and J is TRBJ1-5; possible D gene TRBD1, 6 bases. The CDR3 runs to 14 residues. The germline CDR1 and CDR2 sequences are SGHRS and YFSETQ. Trimming stripped 2 bases from V and 3 bases from J, with 9 bases between. The CDR3 DNA reads as TGCGCCAGCAGCTTAGGGGGGGTCAATCAGCCCCAGCATTTT. Residues: CASSLGGVNQPQHF.

The rearrangement uses TRBV9 and TRBJ1-1; D is unclear. The CDR3 is made up of 14 amino acids. V was clipped by 3 bases and J by 8 bases, with 17 bases between them. CDR1 and CDR2 from the germline V gene are SGDLS and YYNGEE. In DNA, the CDR3 is TGTGCCAGCAGCGGACGGTTGGGCCCATCAGAAGCTTTCTTT. Translated, it gives CASSGRLGPSEAFF.

A note on this clone: One end of the junction varies from germline; a read error may be responsible. This CDR3 reads CASSWEGF. As DNA, the CDR3 is TGTGCCAGCAGTTGGGAGGGCTTT. The chain recombines TRBV27 with TRBJ1-1; D ambiguous. This CDR3 has 8 residues. The V gene's germline CDR1 is MNHEY and CDR2 SMNVEV (reference sequence).

This chain connects TRBV5-1 to TRBJ2-1; the D gene is possibly TRBD1 (6 bases). This CDR3 has 16 amino acids. V was pared by 1 base and J by 8 bases, with 19 bases between. The germline V gene encodes CDR1 SGHRS and CDR2 YFSETQ. CDR3 in DNA: TGCGCCAGCAGCTTGCCGACAGGACGACATGTGTATGAGCAGTTCTTC. Its protein is CASSLPTGRHVYEQFF. Full variable domain (remainder filled in from reference TRBV5-1 and TRBJ2-1): KAGVTQTPRYLIKTRGQQVTLSCSPISGHRSVSWYQQTPGQGLQFLFEYFSETQRNKGNFPGRFSGRQFSNSRSEMNVSTLELGDSALYLCASSLPTGRHVYEQFFGPGTRLTVL.

The rearrangement uses TRBV5-6 and TRBJ2-1; D may be TRBD1 (6 bases). The CDR3 covers 16 residues. V lost 4 bases and J lost 0, with 14 bases in between. The germline gives CDR1 SGHDT, CDR2 YYEEEE. The CDR3 region is CASSRRGEGSYNEQFF. The CDR3 DNA follows: TGTGCCAGCAGCCGCAGGGGAGAAGGCTCCTACAATGAGCAGTTCTTC.

The chain joins TRBV7-7 to TRBJ2-2, with 7 bases lining up with TRBD2. Germline V gives CDR1 SSHAT, CDR2 FNYEAQ (reference sequence). V lost 3 bases to trimming and J lost 7 bases; unmatched junction nucleotides: 2. This CDR3 is built from 13 residues. This CDR3 is CASSLGGDGELFF. The DNA for the CDR3 is TGTGCCAGCAGCTTGGGAGGGGACGGGGAGCTGTTTTTT.

The chain has TRBV7-2 and TRBJ2-1; TRBD1 aligns across 9 bases. The CDR3 consists of 14 residues. The germline CDR1 and CDR2 sequences are SGHTA and FQGNSA. The ends lost 5 bases at V and 15 bases at J; junction bases unmatched: 14. The CDR3 DNA sequence: TGTGCCAGCAGCCCCAAAACGGGACAGGGTAAGACGTTCTTC. Translating it yields CASSPKTGQGKTFF.

This clone occurred once. The rearrangement links TRBV11-3 to TRBJ2-5, with a weak D call TRBD1 (5 bases). The CDR3 length is 14 residues. V lost 5 bases, J lost 2 bases, and 12 bases lay in between. The germline V gene has CDR1 SGHNT and CDR2 YENEEA. The CDR3 is CASSRTTVQETQYF. CDR3 nucleotides: TGTGCCAGCAGCCGTACGACAGTACAAGAGACCCAGTACTTC.

The chain combines TRBV5-1 with TRBJ2-2; 8 positions match TRBD1. The CDR3 runs 17 residues. V was clipped by 3 bases and J by 7 bases; unmatched bases: 14. CDR1 SGHRS and CDR2 YFSETQ come from the germline V gene. The CDR3 DNA reads as TGCGCCAGCAGCTCCGAGATAAACCGACAGGGGTACGGGGAGCTGTTTTTT. Its protein product is CASSSEINRQGYGELFF.

The chain uses TRBV28 and TRBJ1-2, with 7 bases identical to TRBD1. Germline V gene lookup returns CDR1 MDHEN and CDR2 SYDVKM. The CDR3 length is 13 residues. Germline trimming cut 4 bases from V and 9 bases from J; bases unmatched to any gene: 8. The CDR3 here is CASSSGQESSYTF. The CDR3 DNA is TGTGCCAGCAGTTCCGGACAGGAGAGTAGCTACACCTTC.

The V gene is TRBV18, the J gene TRBJ2-1; TRBD1 agrees at 8 bases. CDR3 size: 16 residues. The germline gives CDR1 KGHSH, CDR2 LQKENI. The junction had 7 bases not matched to a gene; V was cut back by 5 bases and J by 1 base. The CDR3 region is CASSSRTGKSYNEQFF. As DNA, the CDR3 is TGTGCCAGCTCATCTAGGACAGGGAAGTCCTACAATGAGCAGTTCTTC.

The V and J genes are TRBV28 and TRBJ1-2; D is unclear. V gave up 4 bases and J gave up 3 bases, with 12 bases separating them. The CDR3 consists of 14 residues. Germline CDR1 reads MDHEN; CDR2 reads SYDVKM. The DNA of the CDR3 is TGTGCCAGCAGTTACTCCGTCTCGGACTATGGCTACACCTTC. This translates into CASSYSVSDYGYTF.

The genes are TRBV11-3 and TRBJ1-4; tentatively, D is TRBD1 (6 bases). This CDR3 spans 17 amino acids. Looked up from germline, CDR1 is SGHNT and CDR2 is YENEEA. Trimming took off 1 base at V and 0 bases at J, with 12 bases between the two ends. The CDR3 spells CASSLVRGAATNEKLFF. The CDR3 DNA sequence: TGTGCCAGCAGCTTAGTCAGGGGTGCTGCAACTAATGAAAAACTGTTTTTT.

The V gene is TRBV4-1, the J gene TRBJ2-2, with 7 nucleotides matching TRBD2. Germline V lookup: CDR1 MGHRA, CDR2 YSYEKL. CDR3 length: 17 residues. V was pared by 1 base and J by 2 bases, with 7 bases of the junction left unmatched. CDR3 coding DNA: TGCGCCAGCAGCCAAGGAGCACTAGCGCCTAACACCGGGGAGCTGTTTTTT. It codes for CASSQGALAPNTGELFF.